The rows below give T cell receptor beta chains drawn from one sample of a study of neurological immune-mediated disorders. In TCRdb, the 5' RACE reads were re-called with MiXCR into one record per CDR3 protein. Of over 35,000 distinct CDR3 sequences listed, 2% to 3% are singletons. What was sequenced was PBMCs. All receptors derive from a man aged 25 to 40 with multiple sclerosis. The CDR3 runs from the conserved cysteine through the conserved F or W. D genes are given only for firm matches. Expanded clones are given a class, and other clones once, few, many or no size at all.

many 15 TRBJ2-3 NA TRBV2 CASSVRYNPTDTQYF TGTGCCAGCAGTGTTCGGTACAACCCGACAGATACGCAGTATTTT
many 15 TRBJ2-7 NA TRBV18 CASSPGGNPTYEQYF TGTGCCAGCTCACCAGGGGGGAACCCTACCTACGAGCAGTACTTC
many 15 TRBJ2-2 NA TRBV12-3/TRBV12-4 CASSFGGPNTGELFF TGTGCCAGCAGTTTCGGGGGGCCGAACACCGGGGAGCTGTTTTTT
many 14 TRBJ2-5 TRBD2 TRBV7-6 CASTLSGARETQYF TGTGCCAGCACCCTTAGCGGGGCCAGGGAGACCCAGTACTTC
many 15 TRBJ1-3 NA TRBV5-5 CASSLALFSGNTIYF TGTGCCAGCAGCTTGGCCCTTTTCTCTGGAAACACCATATATTTT
many 13 TRBJ1-1 NA TRBV12-3/TRBV12-4 CASSIQANTEAFF TGTGCCAGCAGCATACAGGCGAACACTGAAGCTTTCTTT
many 14 TRBJ2-7 NA TRBV12-3/TRBV12-4 CASSLMGQNHEQYF TGTGCCAGCAGTTTAATGGGCCAGAACCACGAGCAGTACTTC
many 16 TRBJ2-1 NA TRBV5-1 CASSLAYAGSYNEQFF TGCGCCAGCAGCTTGGCCTATGCGGGATCTTACAATGAGCAGTTCTTC
many 16 TRBJ2-2 TRBD2 TRBV5-1 CASRLAGGTNTGELFF TGCGCCAGCAGACTAGCGGGGGGAACGAACACCGGGGAGCTGTTTTTT
NA 15 TRBJ2-3 TRBD2 TRBV4-1 CASSHAGRATDTQYF TGCGCCAGCAGCCATGCCGGGAGGGCCACAGATACGCAGTATTTT
many 13 TRBJ2-1 NA TRBV5-5 CASSLVRGTEQFF TGTGCCAGCAGCTTGGTACGAGGAACCGAGCAGTTCTTC
many 13 TRBJ1-1 TRBD1 TRBV7-6 CASSSGQGSEAFF TGTGCCAGCAGCTCGGGACAGGGATCTGAAGCTTTCTTT
many 16 TRBJ2-1 TRBD2 TRBV6-2/TRBV6-3 CASKTQAGGPPNEQFF TGTGCCAGCAAGACCCAAGCGGGAGGGCCCCCCAATGAGCAGTTCTTC
many 11 TRBJ2-7 NA TRBV18 CASSQGYEQYF TGTGCCAGCTCACAGGGCTACGAGCAGTACTTC
many 16 TRBJ2-3 NA TRBV5-5 CASSLAGGQTTDTQYF TGTGCCAGCAGCTTGGCCGGCGGACAGACCACAGATACGCAGTATTTT
many 13 TRBJ2-3 NA TRBV6-5 CASSRTVGGMQYF TGTGCCAGCAGTCGAACCGTCGGGGGCATGCAGTATTTT
few 14 TRBJ2-2 NA TRBV2 CASSRTGNTGELFF TGTGCCAGCAGCCGCACAGGGAACACCGGGGAGCTGTTTTTT
many 13 TRBJ1-1 NA TRBV5-1 CASSLEPQAEAFF TGCGCCAGCAGCTTAGAGCCACAGGCTGAAGCTTTCTTT
few 12 TRBJ1-1 TRBD1 TRBV20-1 CSARNRGTEAFF TGCAGTGCTAGAAACAGGGGGACCGAAGCTTTCTTT
many 14 TRBJ2-7 NA TRBV5-1 CASSLEGRDYEQYF TGCGCCAGCAGCTTGGAGGGGCGAGACTACGAGCAGTACTTC
NA 13 TRBJ1-5 NA TRBV20-1 CSARATLNQPQHF TGCAGTGCTAGAGCGACACTCAATCAGCCCCAGCATTTT
many 15 TRBJ2-7 NA TRBV5-1 CASSSLDTSIYEQYF TGCGCCAGCAGCTCCCTGGACACAAGCATATACGAGCAGTACTTC
many 16 TRBJ2-1 TRBD2 TRBV7-2 CASRPAGGRSYNEQFF TGTGCCAGCAGGCCCGCCGGGGGGAGGTCCTACAATGAGCAGTTCTTC
many 15 TRBJ1-2 NA TRBV15 CATSRQGPANYGYTF TGTGCCACCAGCAGACAGGGGCCAGCTAACTATGGCTACACCTTC
many 12 TRBJ1-1 NA TRBV6-6 CASSPGQLEAFF TGTGCCAGCAGCCCCGGACAGCTTGAAGCTTTCTTT
many 16 TRBJ2-5 TRBD1 TRBV28 CASSLPGTGAQETQYF TGTGCCAGCAGCCTACCCGGGACAGGGGCCCAAGAGACCCAGTACTTC